This T cell receptor beta chain was identified in a study of blood T cell repertoires in COVID-19. The germline V gene has CDR1 KGHSH and CDR2 LQKENI. J lost 0 bases, V lost 1 base, and 7 bases had no gene match. The CDR3 is 18 amino acids. Authors' analysis steps: It was from reference gene primer amplification that nucleated cell counts were estimated. The repertoire was sequenced with immunoSEQ multiplex PCR; TCRdb's copy has only in-frame clones and lacks some. The V and J calls and clone size are taken from that table; D and trimming were inferred from the DNA. The sample yields fewer than 250,000 clones, about 90% seen once.

Specimen: peripheral blood. The chain couples TRBV18 to TRBJ2-3; 10 bases map to TRBD2. The sequence came from a man aged 30 to 39 with COVID-19, enrolled during active disease. CDR3 DNA sequence: TGTGCCAGCTCACCACGACTAGCGGGTGCGGCTAGCACAGATACGCAGTATTTT. Translating gives CASSPRLAGAASTDTQYF.